Listed here is a single TCR beta chain. This clone was picked up a small number of times. Its binding antigen is unknown. No qualities accompany the bases; no much larger clone lies one base away. TCRbeta CDR3 regions were amplified from genomic DNA by means of the immunoSEQ Assay, a bias-controlled multiplex PCR. Turning to the authors' computational methods: The number of nucleated cells in each sample was estimated by amplification of reference gene primers within the assay. Sequence reads were collapsed and filtered to measure the absolute abundance of every unique TCRbeta CDR3 rearrangement. For each sample, productive Simpson clonality was calculated as the square root of Simpson's diversity index over productive rearrangements. Imported from immuneACCESS, the table was reduced by TCRdb to in-frame sequences with V and J called. These copies leave out some clones; in studies compared against another copy, an unresolved V gene accounts for under half, and the cause of the remainder is not known. V, J and clone size reflect that table, while D and trimming were determined from the DNA. Counted in this sample were about 130,000 clones; around 83% of them appeared once. The ten most abundant clones make up roughly 10% of the sample.

This entry is derived from a study of blood T cell repertoires in COVID-19 (dated by TCRdb to 2018 to 2020). The study in broad terms: Samples covering the acute and convalescent phases of COVID-19 were provided by collaborators in the United States, Italy and Spain. The prospective study material was composed of cDNA or gDNA derived from T cells, B-cell-depleted T cells, or PBMCs. Where HLA class I and class II types were available, the types were taken from metadata supplied by the sample provider, not from assay-based typing. The samples were drawn from two sources: the first 160 participants of the ongoing ImmuneRACE study, and 1,200 or so subjects contributed by 6 global collaborators. Sample metadata almost always included a de-identified subject ID, COVID-19 status, age in years and sex. The repertoires were made available in a free public database intended to serve as a resource for research on the immune response to SARS-CoV-2. Deeply sampled blood TCRbeta repertoires from subjects exposed to, actively infected with, or recovered from COVID-19 were included in the dataset. General findings and caveats noted by the study authors: The quantity of clinical and demographic metadata differed by source and by participant and was supplied without curation.

V is shortened by 1 base, J by 5 bases, and the region joining them spans 11 bases. CDR1 and CDR2, looked up from the germline V gene (reference sequence), are LNHDA and SQIVND. The CDR3 numbers 14 residues from cysteine through phenylalanine. The kept DNA is CDR3 alone, 42 bases in frame from the first base. Each collaborating institution followed its own protocols to collect whole blood in K2EDTA tubes. Collaborator samples were shipped for TCRbeta analysis as frozen whole blood, isolated PBMCs, or DNA extracted from either sample type. The receptor was isolated from a man aged 35-49 years with active or convalescent COVID-19. Sequencing was carried out using peripheral blood. The V and J genes are TRBV19 and TRBJ1-1; TRBD1 is a weak D gene call, 5 bases matching. The DNA sequence reads TGTGCCAGTAGTATAGGTGTACAGGTGACTGAAGCTTTCTTT. This gives the protein CASSIGVQVTEAFF.